This TCR beta chain stems from a study of T-cell memory formation after mild COVID-19. Background on the study: Clustering of TCRs was largely donor specific.

CDR1 and CDR2 (germline): MNHNY, SVGAGI (reference sequence). V was shortened by 6 bases and J by 6 bases, with 12 bases between the two germline ends. The CDR3 loop spans 12 amino acids. Study-wide points: The pre-infection memory compartment contained some responding clones, suggesting cross-reactive memory joined. Second-wave clones reaching peak frequency on day 37 lacked confirmed SARS-CoV-2 specificity.

TCRdb recomputed calls from the 5' RACE reads with MiXCR, one row per CDR3 protein. Of roughly 200,000 distinct CDR3 sequences listed, 16% are singletons. With regard to this clonotype: The antigen remains unidentified.

The sample consisted of PBMCs or a T cell subset sorted from them (not recorded which). V gene TRBV6-6 combines with J gene TRBJ2-7; D gene unclear. This receptor was obtained from an adult woman who had mild COVID-19 (a few samples of this study predate the infection). Cell type and time point are not known. The CDR3 spells CASRGPPSEQYF. The DNA of the CDR3 is TGTGCCAGCAGGGGTCCTCCGAGCGAGCAGTACTTC.